These 10 T cell receptor beta chains came from one sample sequenced in a study of cytomegalovirus exposure and HLA in healthy donors listed by TCRdb under 2017. The library relied on the immunoSEQ multiplex PCR assay. TCRdb retrieved this table from immuneACCESS and kept in-frame rearrangements only. Not all clones are present; in checked studies, unresolved V genes account for under half, and no reason is known for the remainder. The sample table shows 90,000 to 150,000 clones, and approximately 81% are seen once. 2% to 2.5% of the sample is taken by the ten largest. Source material: PBMCs. Receptors were obtained from a woman between 25 and 40 years old in good health and CMV-seronegative.

The rearrangement joins TRBV5-1 to TRBJ2-5; 9 bases are shared with TRBD1. CDR1 SGHRS and CDR2 YFSETQ come from the germline V gene. Trimming cost V 4 bases and J 4 bases; bases outside gene matches: 8. The CDR3 has 15 residues. Here the CDR3 DNA reads TGCGCCAGCAGCCCGGGGGACAGGGTGAGAGAGACCCAGTACTTC. Its translation is CASSPGDRVRETQYF.

The gene calls are TRBV19 and TRBJ1-1, with D unclear. The V end lost 4 bases, the J end lost 0 bases, and 9 bases lay between the germline ends. Germline V gene lookup returns CDR1 LNHDA and CDR2 SQIVND (reference sequence). This CDR3 region has 14 residues. This CDR3 is CASSRREMNTEAFF. CDR3 bases: TGTGCCAGTAGTAGGAGAGAGATGAACACTGAAGCTTTCTTT.

This clone was recorded only once. The J gene is TRBJ1-3, the V gene TRBV7-8, with D tentatively TRBD1 (5 bases). The CDR3 extends over 15 amino acids. V lost 6 bases to trimming and J lost 0 bases, with 12 bases between them. Germline CDR1 is SGHVS and CDR2 is FQNEAQ. The DNA for the CDR3 is TGTGCCAGCAGTCAGACGACAGTCTCTGGAAACACCATATATTTT. Translation: CASSQTTVSGNTIYF.

The chain couples TRBV5-6 to TRBJ1-2, with 8 nucleotides matching TRBD1. Germline V lookup: CDR1 SGHDT, CDR2 YYEEEE. The trim removed 0 bases at V and 5 bases at J, leaving 15 bases unmatched. This CDR3 is 18 amino acids long. The CDR3 spells CASSLDWTGTPGRYGYTF. The DNA for the CDR3 is TGTGCCAGCAGCTTGGATTGGACAGGGACCCCTGGAAGGTATGGCTACACCTTC. The variable domain in full, with the rest retrieved from reference TRBV5-6 and TRBJ1-2, is DAGVTQSPTHLIKTRGQQVTLRCSPKSGHDTVSWYQQALGQGPQFIFQYYEEEERQRGNFPDRFSGHQFPNYSSELNVNALLLGDSALYLCASSLDWTGTPGRYGYTFGSGTRLTVV.

The chain combines TRBV9 with TRBJ1-4; tentatively, D is TRBD1 (5 bases). This CDR3 contains 14 residues. V dropped 3 bases and J dropped 5 bases, with 11 bases sitting between them. Germline V lookup: CDR1 SGDLS, CDR2 YYNGEE. The CDR3 bases are TGTGCCAGCAGCGCCAGGGTGGAGAATGAAAAACTGTTTTTT. Its protein is CASSARVENEKLFF. The whole variable domain, filled in from reference TRBV9 and TRBJ1-4, reads DSGVTQTPKHLITATGQRVTLRCSPRSGDLSVYWYQQSLDQGLQFLIQYYNGEERAKGNILERFSAQQFPDLHSELNLSSLELGDSALYFCASSARVENEKLFFGSGTQLSVL.

The rearrangement joins TRBV19 to TRBJ2-7, with D perhaps matching TRBD1 (5 bases). Germline V gene lookup returns CDR1 LNHDA and CDR2 SQIVND (reference sequence). This CDR3 is 13 amino acids long. V gave up 6 bases and J gave up 0 bases, with 9 bases separating them. The CDR3 DNA reads TGTGCCAGTAGCGTGGACACCTCCTACGAGCAGTACTTC. Protein: CASSVDTSYEQYF.

The genes are TRBV6-5 and TRBJ2-5, with TRBD1 matching over 8 bases. Trimming cost V 8 bases and J 7 bases; bases outside gene matches: 9. CDR3 length: 13 amino acids. Germline V gives CDR1 MNHEY, CDR2 SVGAGI. The chain's CDR3 is CASLRTGTRTQYF. In DNA form, the CDR3 reads TGTGCCAGCCTTAGGACAGGGACTCGGACCCAGTACTTC.

The rearrangement joins TRBV27 to TRBJ2-2; a weak D match, TRBD2 (6 bases). Trimming removed 7 bases at V and 5 bases at J, with 17 bases between. CDR1 is MNHEY, CDR2 SMNVEV, per germline (reference sequence). The CDR3 is made up of 15 amino acids. The CDR3: CASTPGRAWTGELFF. The DNA of the CDR3 is TGTGCCAGCACCCCCGGGAGAGCTTGGACCGGGGAGCTGTTTTTT.

The CDR3, as DNA: TGTGCCAGCAGCAACCTCGCACTTTGGTCTTGGGAGCAGTACTTC. It specifies CASSNLALWSWEQYF. J is TRBJ2-7 and V is TRBV2; D remains unclear. Trimming took off 6 bases at V and 7 bases at J, with 22 bases between the two ends. Per the germline V gene, CDR1 is SNHLY and CDR2 is FYNNEI. CDR3 length: 15 amino acids.

The CDR3 loop reads CASSDNRVMAKNIQYF. As DNA, the CDR3 is TGTGCCAGCAGTGATAACAGGGTGATGGCCAAAAACATTCAGTACTTC. The chain uses TRBV6-1 and TRBJ2-4, with a possible D match to TRBD1 (6 bases). Trimming removed 3 bases at V and 1 base at J, with 13 bases between. The germline V gene has CDR1 MNHNS and CDR2 SASEGT. The CDR3 extends over 16 amino acids.